This TCR beta chain was profiled in a study of regulatory T cells in long-lasting Graves disease. The overall study: Treatment with antithyroid drugs for over 5 years, together with positive TSH receptor antibodies, meant persistent Graves' disease. Study-wide findings and caveats: Newly diagnosed disease favored TRBV20-1 and TRBJ2-1 over persistent disease. Study of thyroid tissue was not done, with only peripheral blood studied.

Comments on this clonotype: Its antigen is still unknown.

Indicated time point: persistent/refractory GD, antithyroid drugs over 5 years with positive TRAb. PBMCs were the source of the RNA used for TCR sequencing. Building of the TCR beta libraries involved iRepertoire HTBI primers and Arm-PCR of CDR3 regions. TCRdb independently ran MiXCR on the multiplex PCR reads; one entry per CDR3 protein. Among roughly 490,000 distinct CDR3 sequences listed, about 20% were seen once. The V gene lost 5 bases and the J gene lost 7 bases, with 14 bases spanning the gap. From germline, CDR1 is MNHNS and CDR2 SASEGT. CDR3 length equals 14 residues. The receptor was isolated from a female donor with Graves disease. The material was peripheral blood mononuclear cells (PBMCs), obtained when the disease was refractory, from a patient treated with antithyroid drugs. This chain connects TRBV6-1 to TRBJ1-4; no reliable D call. For the CDR3, the DNA is TGTGCCAGCAGTCTAGGAGGTAGTATTGAAAAACTGTTTTTT. This encodes CASSLGGSIEKLFF.